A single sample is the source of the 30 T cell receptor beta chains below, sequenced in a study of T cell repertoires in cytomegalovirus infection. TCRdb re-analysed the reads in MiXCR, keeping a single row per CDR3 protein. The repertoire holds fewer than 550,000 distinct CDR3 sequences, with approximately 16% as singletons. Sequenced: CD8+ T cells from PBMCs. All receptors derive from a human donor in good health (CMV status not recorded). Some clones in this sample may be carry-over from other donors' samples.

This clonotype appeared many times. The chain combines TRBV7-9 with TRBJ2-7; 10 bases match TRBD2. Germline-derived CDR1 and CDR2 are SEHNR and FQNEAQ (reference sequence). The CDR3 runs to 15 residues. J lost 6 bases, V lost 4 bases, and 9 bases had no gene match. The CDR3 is CASSSPASGRSEQYF. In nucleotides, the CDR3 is TGTGCCAGCAGCTCCCCGGCTAGCGGGAGAAGCGAGCAGTACTTC. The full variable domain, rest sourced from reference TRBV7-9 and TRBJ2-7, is DTGVSQNPRHKITKRGQNVTFRCDPISEHNRLYWYRQTLGQGPEFLTYFQNEAQLEKSRLLSDRFSAERPKGSFSTLEIQRTEQGDSAMYLCASSSPASGRSEQYFGPGTRLTVT.

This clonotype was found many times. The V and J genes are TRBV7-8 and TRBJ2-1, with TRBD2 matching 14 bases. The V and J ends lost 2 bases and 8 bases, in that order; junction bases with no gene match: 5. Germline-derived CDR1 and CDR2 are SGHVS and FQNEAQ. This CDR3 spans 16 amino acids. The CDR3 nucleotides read TGTGCCAGCAGCTTAATAGGACTAGCGGGAGGAGATGAGCAGTTCTTC. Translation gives CASSLIGLAGGDEQFF. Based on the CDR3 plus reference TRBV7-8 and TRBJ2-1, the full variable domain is GAGVSQSPRYKVAKRGQDVALRCDPISGHVSLFWYQQALGQGPEFLTYFQNEAQLDKSGLPSDRFFAERPEGSVSTLKIQRTQQEDSAVYLCASSLIGLAGGDEQFFGPGTRLTVL.

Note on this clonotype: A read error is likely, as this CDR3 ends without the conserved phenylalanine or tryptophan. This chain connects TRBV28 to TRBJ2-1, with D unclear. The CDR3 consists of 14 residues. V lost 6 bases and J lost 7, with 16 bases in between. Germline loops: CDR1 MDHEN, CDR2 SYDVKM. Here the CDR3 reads CASRDGRKRNEQFC. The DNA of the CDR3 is TGTGCCAGCAGGGATGGGCGGAAAAGGAATGAGCAGTTCTGC.

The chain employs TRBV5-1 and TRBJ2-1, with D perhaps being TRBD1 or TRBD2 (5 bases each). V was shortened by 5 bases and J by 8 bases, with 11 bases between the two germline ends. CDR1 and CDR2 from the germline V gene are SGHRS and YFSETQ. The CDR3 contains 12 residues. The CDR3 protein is CASRSGAHEQFF. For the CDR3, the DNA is TGCGCCAGCAGGTCCGGGGCCCATGAGCAGTTCTTC.

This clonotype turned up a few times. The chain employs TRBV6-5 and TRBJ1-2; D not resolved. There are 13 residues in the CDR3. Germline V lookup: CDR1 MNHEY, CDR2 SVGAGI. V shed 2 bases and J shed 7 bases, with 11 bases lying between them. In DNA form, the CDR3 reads TGTGCCAGCAGTTACGGGAGTGTGGGTGGCTACACCTTC. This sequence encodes CASSYGSVGGYTF.

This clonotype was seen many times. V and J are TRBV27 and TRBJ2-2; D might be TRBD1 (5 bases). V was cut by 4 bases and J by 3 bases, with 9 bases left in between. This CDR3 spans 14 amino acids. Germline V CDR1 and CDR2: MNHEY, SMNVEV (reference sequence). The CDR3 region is CASSSRQYTGELFF. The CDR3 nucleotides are TGTGCCAGCAGTTCTCGACAGTACACCGGGGAGCTGTTTTTT.

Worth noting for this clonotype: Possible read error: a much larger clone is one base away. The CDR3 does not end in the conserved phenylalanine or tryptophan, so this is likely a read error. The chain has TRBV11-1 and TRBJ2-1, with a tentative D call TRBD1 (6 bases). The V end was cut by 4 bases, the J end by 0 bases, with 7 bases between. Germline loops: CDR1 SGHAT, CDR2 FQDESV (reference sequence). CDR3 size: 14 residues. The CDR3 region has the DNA TGTGCCAGCAGCTCGACAGGCTCCTACAATGAGCAGTTCTTA. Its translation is CASSSTGSYNEQFL.

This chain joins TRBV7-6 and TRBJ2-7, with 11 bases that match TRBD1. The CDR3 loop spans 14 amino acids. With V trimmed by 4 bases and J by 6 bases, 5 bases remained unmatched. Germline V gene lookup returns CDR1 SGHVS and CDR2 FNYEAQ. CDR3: CASSSRTGGSEQYF. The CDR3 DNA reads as TGTGCCAGCAGCTCCCGGACAGGGGGCTCCGAGCAGTACTTC.

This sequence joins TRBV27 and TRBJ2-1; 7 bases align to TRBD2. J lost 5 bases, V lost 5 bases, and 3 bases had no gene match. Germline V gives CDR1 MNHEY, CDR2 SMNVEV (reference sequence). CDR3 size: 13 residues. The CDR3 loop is CASSSGINNEQFF. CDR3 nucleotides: TGTGCCAGCAGTAGCGGGATTAACAATGAGCAGTTCTTC.

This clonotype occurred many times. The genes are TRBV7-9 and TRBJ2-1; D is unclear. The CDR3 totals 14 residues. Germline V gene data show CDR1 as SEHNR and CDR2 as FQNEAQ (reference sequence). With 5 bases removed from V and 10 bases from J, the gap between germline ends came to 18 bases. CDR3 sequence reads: CASSGPTDPSEQFF. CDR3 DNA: TGTGCCAGCAGCGGGCCGACTGACCCTTCAGAGCAGTTCTTC.

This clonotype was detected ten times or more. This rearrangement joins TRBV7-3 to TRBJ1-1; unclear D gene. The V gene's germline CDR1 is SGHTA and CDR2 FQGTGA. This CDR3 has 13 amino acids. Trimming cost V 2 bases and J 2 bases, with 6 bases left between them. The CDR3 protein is CASSLQQNTEAFF. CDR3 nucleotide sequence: TGTGCCAGCAGCTTACAGCAAAACACTGAAGCTTTCTTT.

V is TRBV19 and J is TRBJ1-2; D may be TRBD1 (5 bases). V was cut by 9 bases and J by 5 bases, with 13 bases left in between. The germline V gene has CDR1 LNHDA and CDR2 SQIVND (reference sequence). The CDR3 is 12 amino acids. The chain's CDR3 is CASRTGFYGYTF. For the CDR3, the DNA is TGTGCCAGCCGAACAGGTTTTTATGGCTACACCTTC.

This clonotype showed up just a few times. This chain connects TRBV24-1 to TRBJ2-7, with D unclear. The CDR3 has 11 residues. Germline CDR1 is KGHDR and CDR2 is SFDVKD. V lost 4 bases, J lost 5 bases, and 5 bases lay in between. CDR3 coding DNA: TGTGCCACCAGTGACGTTAACGAGCAGTACTTC. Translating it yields CATSDVNEQYF.

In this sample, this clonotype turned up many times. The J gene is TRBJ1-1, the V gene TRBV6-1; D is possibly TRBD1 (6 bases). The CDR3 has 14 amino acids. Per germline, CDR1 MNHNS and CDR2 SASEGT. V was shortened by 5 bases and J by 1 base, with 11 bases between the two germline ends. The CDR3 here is CASSWDNGNTEAFF. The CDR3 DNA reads TGTGCCAGCAGTTGGGACAACGGGAACACTGAAGCTTTCTTT.

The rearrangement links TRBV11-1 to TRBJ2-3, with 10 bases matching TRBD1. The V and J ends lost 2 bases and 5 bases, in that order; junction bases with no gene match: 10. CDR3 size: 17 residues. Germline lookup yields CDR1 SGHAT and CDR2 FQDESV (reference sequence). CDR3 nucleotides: TGTGCCAGCAGCTTAAGGCCTACGGGGACAGGGGAAGATACGCAGTATTTT. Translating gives CASSLRPTGTGEDTQYF.

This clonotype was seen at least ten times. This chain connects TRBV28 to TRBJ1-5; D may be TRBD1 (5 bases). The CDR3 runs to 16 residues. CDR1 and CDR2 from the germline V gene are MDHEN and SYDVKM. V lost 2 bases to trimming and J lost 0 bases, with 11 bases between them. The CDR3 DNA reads TGTGCCAGCAGTTTAACGACAGCGTATAGCAATCAGCCCCAGCATTTT. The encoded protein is CASSLTTAYSNQPQHF.

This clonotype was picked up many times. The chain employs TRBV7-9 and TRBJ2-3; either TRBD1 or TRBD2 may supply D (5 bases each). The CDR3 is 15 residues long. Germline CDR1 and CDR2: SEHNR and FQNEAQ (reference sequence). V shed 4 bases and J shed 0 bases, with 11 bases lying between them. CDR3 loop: CASSSSEGSTDTQYF. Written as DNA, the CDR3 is TGTGCCAGCAGCTCCAGTGAGGGGAGCACAGATACGCAGTATTTT.

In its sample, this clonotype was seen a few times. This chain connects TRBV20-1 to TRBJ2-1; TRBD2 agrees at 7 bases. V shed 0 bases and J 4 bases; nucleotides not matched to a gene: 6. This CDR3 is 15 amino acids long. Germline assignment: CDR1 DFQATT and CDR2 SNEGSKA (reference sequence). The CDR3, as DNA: TGCAGTGCTAGAGATCCTAGCGGCCTGTACAATGAGCAGTTCTTC. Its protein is CSARDPSGLYNEQFF.

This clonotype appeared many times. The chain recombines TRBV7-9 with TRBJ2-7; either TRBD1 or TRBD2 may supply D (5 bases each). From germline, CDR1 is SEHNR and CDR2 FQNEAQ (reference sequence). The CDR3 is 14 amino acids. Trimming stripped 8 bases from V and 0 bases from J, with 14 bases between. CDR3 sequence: CASSRGSLSYEQYF. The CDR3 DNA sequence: TGTGCCAGCTCACGGGGCAGCCTCTCCTACGAGCAGTACTTC.

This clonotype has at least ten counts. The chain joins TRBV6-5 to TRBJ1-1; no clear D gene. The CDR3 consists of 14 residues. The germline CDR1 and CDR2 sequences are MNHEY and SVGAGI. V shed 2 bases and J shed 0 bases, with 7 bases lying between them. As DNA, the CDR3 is TGTGCCAGCAGTTACAAGGGAATGAACACTGAAGCTTTCTTT. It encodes CASSYKGMNTEAFF.

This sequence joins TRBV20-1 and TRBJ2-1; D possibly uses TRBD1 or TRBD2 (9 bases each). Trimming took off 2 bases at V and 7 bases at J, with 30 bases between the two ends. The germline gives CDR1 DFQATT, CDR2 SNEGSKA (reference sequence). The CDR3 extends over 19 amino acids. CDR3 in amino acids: CSARTRTGAISGSINEQFF. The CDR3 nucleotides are TGCAGTGCTAGAACGAGGACAGGGGCGATTAGCGGGAGTATAAATGAGCAGTTCTTC.

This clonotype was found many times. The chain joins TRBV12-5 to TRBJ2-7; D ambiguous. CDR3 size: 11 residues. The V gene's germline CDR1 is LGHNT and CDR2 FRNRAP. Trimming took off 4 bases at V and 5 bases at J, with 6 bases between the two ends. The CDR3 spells CASGSGDEQYF. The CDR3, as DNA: TGTGCTAGTGGTTCTGGCGACGAGCAGTACTTC.

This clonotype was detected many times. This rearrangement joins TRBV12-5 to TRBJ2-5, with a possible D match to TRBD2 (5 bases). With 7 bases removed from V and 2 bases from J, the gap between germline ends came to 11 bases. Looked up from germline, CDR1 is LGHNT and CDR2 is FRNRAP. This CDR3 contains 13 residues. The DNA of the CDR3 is TGTGCTAGTGTGTTCGGGAATCAAGAGACCCAGTACTTC. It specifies CASVFGNQETQYF.

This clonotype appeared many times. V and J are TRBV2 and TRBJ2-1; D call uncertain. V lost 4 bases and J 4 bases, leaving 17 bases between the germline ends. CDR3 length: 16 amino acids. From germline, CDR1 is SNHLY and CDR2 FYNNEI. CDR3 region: CASSVSGNLLYNEQFF. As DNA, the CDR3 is TGTGCCAGCAGTGTCAGTGGAAATCTTCTTTACAATGAGCAGTTCTTC.

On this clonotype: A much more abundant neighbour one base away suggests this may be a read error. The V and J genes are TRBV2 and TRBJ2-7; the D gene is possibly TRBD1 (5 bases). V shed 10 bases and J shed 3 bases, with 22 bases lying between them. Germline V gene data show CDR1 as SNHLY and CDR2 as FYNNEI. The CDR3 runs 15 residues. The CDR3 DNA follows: TGTGCCATCCCCCGAAACTCCGAAGGGGACTACGAGCAGTACTTC. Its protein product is CAIPRNSEGDYEQYF.

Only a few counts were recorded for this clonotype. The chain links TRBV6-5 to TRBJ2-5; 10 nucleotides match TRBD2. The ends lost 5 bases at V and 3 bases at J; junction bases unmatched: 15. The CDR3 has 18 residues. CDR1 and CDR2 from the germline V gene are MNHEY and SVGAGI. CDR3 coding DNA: TGTGCCAGCAGTAACCAAGCGGGGGGGTTCCAATGGAAAGAGACCCAGTACTTC. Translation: CASSNQAGGFQWKETQYF.

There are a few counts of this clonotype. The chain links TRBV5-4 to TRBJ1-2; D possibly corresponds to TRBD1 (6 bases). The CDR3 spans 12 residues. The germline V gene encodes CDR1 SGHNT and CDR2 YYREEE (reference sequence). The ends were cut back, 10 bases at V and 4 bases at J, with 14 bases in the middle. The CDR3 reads CAWRAGAYGYTF. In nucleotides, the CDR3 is TGTGCCTGGAGGGCAGGGGCCTATGGCTACACCTTC.

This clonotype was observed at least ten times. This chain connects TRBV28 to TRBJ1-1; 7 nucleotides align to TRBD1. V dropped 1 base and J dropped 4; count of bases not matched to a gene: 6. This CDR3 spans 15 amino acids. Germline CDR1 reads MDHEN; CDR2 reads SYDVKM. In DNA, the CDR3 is TGTGCCAGCAGTTTATTCGACAGGGTAGGCACTGAAGCTTTCTTT. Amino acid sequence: CASSLFDRVGTEAFF.

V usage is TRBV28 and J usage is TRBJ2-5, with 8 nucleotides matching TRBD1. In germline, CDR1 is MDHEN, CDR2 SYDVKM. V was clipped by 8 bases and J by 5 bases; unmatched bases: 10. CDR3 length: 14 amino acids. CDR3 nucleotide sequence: TGTGCCAGCGGTAGGACAGGGACCGGCGAGACCCAGTACTTC. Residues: CASGRTGTGETQYF.

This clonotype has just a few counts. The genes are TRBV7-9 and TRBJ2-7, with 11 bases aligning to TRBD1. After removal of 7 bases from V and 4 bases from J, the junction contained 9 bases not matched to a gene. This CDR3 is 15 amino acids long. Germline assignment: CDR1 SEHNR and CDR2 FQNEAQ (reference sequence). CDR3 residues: CASTQLGQGVYEQYF. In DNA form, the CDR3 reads TGTGCCAGCACCCAGTTGGGACAGGGGGTGTACGAGCAGTACTTC.